Sequencing of this T cell receptor beta chain was carried out in a study of shared clonotypes between healthy human individuals (dated by TCRdb to 2018 to 2021). Concerning the study at large: A few men and a couple of women, aged 18 to 49 years, made up the cohort. Leukapheresis yielded between about 0.9 and 10 billion PBMCs per donor. Blood TCR repertoires of five healthy adults were deeply sequenced to estimate repertoire size and the extent of clonotype sharing between individuals. Different laboratories and diverse techniques were used to prepare libraries and sequence TCR repertoires, to increase sequencing depth and limit assay-specific biases. General conclusions and limits of the study: Because the study included a small number of donors, the genetic and exposure-history diversity represented was limited. Based on pairwise subsampling, the degree of clonotype sharing among donors was expected to be affected by sequencing depth. Only blood was sampled, and tissue TCR repertoires likely differ from those in blood.

CDR1 and CDR2 were assigned from the germline V gene as SGHTA and FQGNSA. V is shortened by 2 bases, J by 2 bases, and the region joining them spans 6 bases. The CDR3 measures 13 amino acids from cysteine to phenylalanine. Only the CDR3 portion is preserved as DNA: 39 bases, with reading frame beginning at the first base. The donors were healthy, HIV-negative adults who had no recently reported acute infections or vaccinations. Only Caucasian adults living in Nashville, Tennessee, USA were represented among the donors. For unsorted samples, 90 million or so PBMCs were counted and genomic DNA was extracted with the QIAamp DNA Blood Mini kit. Blood was collected by leukapheresis, and PBMCs were isolated by Ficoll-Histopaque density gradient centrifugation and then cryopreserved in liquid nitrogen vapor phase. Remarks on this clone: Its antigen is currently not known. A read error is the likely source, as a far larger clone sits one nucleotide away. Other DNA variants within this sample encode the same CDR3.

TCR CDR3 regions were amplified from genomic DNA by multiplex PCR using the deep immunoSEQ assay. Genomic DNA extracted from each cell subset was distributed evenly over all wells of several immunoSEQ 96-well plates, and each plate served as one replicate. Each replicate PCR for unsorted PBMC received approximately 300 ng genomic DNA, equal to approximately 30,000 T cell genomes. Ten immunoSEQ deep assay plates were used to sequence the unsorted PBMC genomic DNA. Purified libraries were measured with a Qubit 3.0 fluorometer, size-checked on a Bioanalyzer 2100, and measured again with the KAPA Library Quantification kit. A separate single-read 150-cycle Illumina NextSeq 550 flow cell was used to sequence each immunoSEQ 96-well plate. In the authors' own workflow: Because only junctional sequences without quality scores were contained in the immunoSEQ output, filtering matching that applied to full-length reads could not be performed. Sequences were annotated with PyIR, a Python wrapper for IgBLAST v1.9, and V/J genes and CDR3 were assigned using IMGT germline references. Reads with weak V/J assignments (E-value above 1e-6), missing CDR3, stop codons, out-of-frame junctions, or ambiguous translated residues were removed. V3J clonotypes were defined by identical inferred V gene, J gene, and CDR3 amino acid sequence. To compute the percentage overlap between repertoires, the number of shared unique clonotypes was divided by the size of the smaller repertoire. Richness of each repertoire was evaluated using RTK rarefaction, the Chao1 estimator, and Recon v2.1 estimates of unobserved clonotypes. This immuneACCESS table, as held by TCRdb, lists in-frame sequences with V and J called but not all clones. Of the missing ones, under half trace to an unresolved V gene in checked studies; the others have no known cause. V and J calls and clone size come straight from that table; D and trimming were deduced from the DNA. The sample table records about 520,000 clones; over 70% of these occur just once. The ten top clones hold over 9.5% of the sample.

Sample: PBMCs. The TCR sequence derives from a woman aged 35 to 49 in good health. Some clones in this sample may be carry-over from other donors' samples. The chain is encoded by TRBV7-2 joined to TRBJ1-2, with TRBD1 tentatively as D gene (6 bases match). The CDR3 is CASSLQGNYGYTF. The sequenced DNA: TGTGCCAGCAGCTTACAGGGGAACTATGGCTACACCTTC.